The 14 T cell receptor beta chains given below trace back to one sample, sequenced in a study of Ad26.COV2.S vaccination and SARS-CoV-2 variants. The sample's treatment: over 15 received Ad26.COV2.S at low or high dose, single or two shots; about 5 received placebo; per-sample allocation not given. Day 63 after the first vaccine or placebo injection was the time point for sampling. Clones were sequenced by immunoSEQ multiplex PCR, and TCRdb holds only the in-frame ones, with some missing. This table has around 350,000 clones, around 83% appearing once. The source material was peripheral blood, sampled in a trial of Ad26.COV2.S vaccine versus placebo. Receptors originate from a person between 18 and 59 years old who received the Ad26.COV2.S COVID-19 vaccine or a placebo.

Here the CDR3 reads CASSTTGGPPYEQYF. CDR3 nucleotides: TGTGCCAGCAGTACAACAGGGGGACCCCCCTACGAGCAGTACTTC. The chain employs TRBV28 and TRBJ2-7; 8 positions match TRBD1. Trimming took 5 bases from V and 2 from J; bases not matched to a gene: 8. CDR3 size: 15 residues. The germline gives CDR1 MDHEN, CDR2 SYDVKM.

The chain uses TRBV5-1 and TRBJ2-7, with 8 bases identical to TRBD2. After removal of 4 bases from V and 3 bases from J, the junction contained 9 bases not matched to a gene. The CDR3 contains 15 residues. Germline-derived CDR1 and CDR2 are SGHRS and YFSETQ. The CDR3 spells CASSGPGLGHYEQYF. Written as DNA, the CDR3 is TGCGCCAGCAGCGGACCGGGACTAGGTCACTACGAGCAGTACTTC. Variable domain in full (rest from reference TRBV5-1 and TRBJ2-7): KAGVTQTPRYLIKTRGQQVTLSCSPISGHRSVSWYQQTPGQGLQFLFEYFSETQRNKGNFPGRFSGRQFSNSRSEMNVSTLELGDSALYLCASSGPGLGHYEQYFGPGTRLTVT.

The chain recombines TRBV15 with TRBJ1-4; weak D call: TRBD1 (5 bases). The CDR3 is 17 residues long. The ends were cut back, 1 base at V and 5 bases at J, with 17 bases in the middle. The germline gives CDR1 LNHNV, CDR2 YYDKDF (reference sequence). The CDR3 loop is CATSRGNGHVANEKLFF. CDR3 DNA: TGTGCCACCAGCAGAGGTAACGGACACGTCGCGAATGAAAAACTGTTTTTT.

This chain connects TRBV7-6 to TRBJ2-7; no clear D. Trimming stripped 1 base from V and 2 bases from J, with 12 bases between. Germline V CDR1 and CDR2: SGHVS, FNYEAQ. This CDR3 has 15 amino acids. CDR3 residues: CASSLEVSRTYEQYF. The CDR3, as DNA: TGTGCCAGCAGCTTAGAGGTTTCGCGGACCTACGAGCAGTACTTC.

This clone was seen only once. The J gene is TRBJ2-7, the V gene TRBV9; 13 bases are a match to TRBD2. The germline CDR1 and CDR2 sequences are SGDLS and YYNGEE. The CDR3 is 16 amino acids. V lost 3 bases to trimming and J lost 3 bases; unmatched junction nucleotides: 6. The CDR3 spells CASSGILAGGLYEQYF. For the CDR3, the DNA is TGTGCCAGCAGCGGGATACTAGCGGGGGGGCTCTACGAGCAGTACTTC.

CDR3: CASSQVGAGVSPLHF. CDR3 bases: TGTGCCAGCAGCCAAGTGGGGGCAGGGGTATCACCCCTCCACTTT. The J gene is TRBJ1-6, the V gene TRBV14; weak D call: TRBD1 (6 bases). V lost 1 base to trimming and J lost 10 bases, with 14 bases between them. The CDR3 sequence is 15 residues long. The germline gives CDR1 SGHDN, CDR2 FVKESK.

CDR3 in DNA: TGCGCCAGCACCCGGGACACCAACACTGAAGCTTTCTTT. This sequence encodes CASTRDTNTEAFF. The chain couples TRBV5-1 to TRBJ1-1, with D perhaps matching TRBD1 (6 bases). Trimming left V 6 bases short and J 2 bases short, with 11 bases between. The germline CDR1 and CDR2 sequences are SGHRS and YFSETQ. The CDR3 length is 13 residues.

The rearrangement uses TRBV9 and TRBJ2-1, with 9 positions matching TRBD1. This CDR3 is 15 amino acids long. Germline assignment: CDR1 SGDLS and CDR2 YYNGEE. V trimming: 0 bases; J trimming: 7 bases; junction bases outside the gene matches: 5. This chain's CDR3 is CASSVGDRVRNEQFF. The CDR3 nucleotides are TGTGCCAGCAGCGTAGGGGACAGGGTGCGTAATGAGCAGTTCTTC.

Note on this clone: Other DNA sequences in this specimen translate into the identical CDR3. The rearrangement uses TRBV7-2 and TRBJ2-3; D is ambiguous. The CDR3 has 14 amino acids. V was cut by 5 bases and J by 4 bases, with 13 bases left in between. Germline V lookup: CDR1 SGHTA, CDR2 FQGNSA. This CDR3 reads CASSLGGGADTQYF. Written as DNA, the CDR3 is TGTGCCAGCAGCCTGGGTGGTGGTGCAGATACGCAGTATTTT.

In DNA, the CDR3 is TGTGCCAGTAGCACTCTCCCCAAAAACTACGAGCAGTACTTC. This sequence encodes CASSTLPKNYEQYF. The V call is TRBV19, the J call TRBJ2-7; no clear D gene. Trimming cost V 6 bases and J 3 bases, with 15 bases left between them. Germline V gives CDR1 LNHDA, CDR2 SQIVND (reference sequence). This CDR3 is 14 amino acids long. Variable domain in full (rest from reference TRBV19 and TRBJ2-7): DGGITQSPKYLFRKEGQNVTLSCEQNLNHDAMYWYRQDPGQGLRLIYYSQIVNDFQKGDIAEGYSVSREKKESFPLTVTSAQKNPTAFYLCASSTLPKNYEQYFGPGTRLTVT.

This clone showed up just a few times. The chain has TRBV7-2 and TRBJ2-5; TRBD1 is a possible D gene (6 bases). Per the germline V gene, CDR1 is SGHTA and CDR2 is FQGNSA. The CDR3 consists of 14 residues. The ends were cut back, 5 bases at V and 3 bases at J, with 13 bases in the middle. The CDR3: CASSLGHPKETQYF. In DNA, the CDR3 is TGTGCCAGCAGCCTGGGACATCCTAAAGAGACCCAGTACTTC.

The J gene is TRBJ2-1, the V gene TRBV6-2 or TRBV6-3; D call uncertain. V shed 2 bases and J shed 4 bases, with 9 bases lying between them. The CDR3 runs 14 residues. The germline CDR1 and CDR2 sequences are MNHEY and SVGEGT. The CDR3 here is CASSYVSQYNEQFF. The CDR3 coding sequence is TGTGCCAGCAGTTACGTGAGCCAGTACAATGAGCAGTTCTTC.

This clone was detected only a few times. The chain is built from TRBV7-8 and TRBJ1-2; TRBD1 might be the D (5 bases). Germline V gene lookup returns CDR1 SGHVS and CDR2 FQNEAQ. The CDR3 is 15 amino acids. V dropped 2 bases and J dropped 1 base, with 11 bases sitting between them. CDR3 nucleotides: TGTGCCAGCAGCTTATGGGACGCCTATAACTATGGCTACACCTTC. Encoded protein: CASSLWDAYNYGYTF. Full variable domain (missing parts from reference TRBV7-8 and TRBJ1-2): GAGVSQSPRYKVAKRGQDVALRCDPISGHVSLFWYQQALGQGPEFLTYFQNEAQLDKSGLPSDRFFAERPEGSVSTLKIQRTQQEDSAVYLCASSLWDAYNYGYTFGSGTRLTVV.

On this clone itself: Additional DNA sequences in this sample encode the identical CDR3. The CDR3 DNA is TGTGCCAGCAGCCCACGAGGGTCTGGAAACACCATATATTTT. Protein sequence: CASSPRGSGNTIYF. V and J are TRBV11-2 and TRBJ1-3; no definite D call. V gave up 5 bases and J gave up 1 base, with 9 bases separating them. The CDR3 runs to 14 residues. CDR1 and CDR2 (germline): SGHAT, FQNNGV.